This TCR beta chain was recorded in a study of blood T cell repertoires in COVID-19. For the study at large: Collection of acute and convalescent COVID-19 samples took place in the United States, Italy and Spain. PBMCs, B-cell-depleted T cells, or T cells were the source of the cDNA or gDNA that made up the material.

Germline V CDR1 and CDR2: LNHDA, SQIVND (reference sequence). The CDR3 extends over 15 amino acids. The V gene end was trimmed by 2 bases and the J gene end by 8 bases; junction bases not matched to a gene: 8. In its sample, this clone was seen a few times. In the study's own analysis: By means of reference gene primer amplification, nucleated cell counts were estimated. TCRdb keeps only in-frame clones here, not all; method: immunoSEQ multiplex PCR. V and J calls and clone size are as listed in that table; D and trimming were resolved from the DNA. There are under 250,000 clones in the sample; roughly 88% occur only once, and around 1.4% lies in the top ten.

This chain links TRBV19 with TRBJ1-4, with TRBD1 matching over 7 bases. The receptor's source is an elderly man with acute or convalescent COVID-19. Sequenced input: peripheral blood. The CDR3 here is CASSIISTGLEKLFF. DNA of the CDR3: TGTGCCAGTAGTATAATTTCGACAGGGCTGGAAAAACTGTTTTTT.